This T cell receptor (beta chain) was recovered during a study of radiation and T cells in renal cell carcinoma. Whole-study findings and limits: Dominant CDR3 motifs occupied more repertoire in irradiated than control tumors.

As to this clone: Its antigen is undetermined.

TCRdb keeps only in-frame clones here, not all; method: immunoSEQ multiplex PCR. The table has 20,000 or so clones, 45% to 70% seen once. Trimming cost V 2 bases and J 4 bases, with 14 bases left between them. This CDR3 contains 15 residues. Germline V gene data show CDR1 as SGHDT and CDR2 as YYEEEE. Treatment specified: treatment-naive control, cytoreductive nephrectomy. Treatment-naive patients without radiation supplied the control tumors at nephrectomy. The chain recombines TRBV5-6 with TRBJ2-3, with D unclear. Material: tumor tissue, obtained from a patient whose treatment was nephrectomy without radiotherapy. This TCR was sampled from a human donor with renal cell carcinoma. This CDR3 is CASSFSVVGPDTQYF. The CDR3 nucleotides read TGTGCCAGCAGCTTCTCAGTGGTGGGCCCAGATACGCAGTATTTT.